Below, 24 T cell receptor beta chains from the same sample are listed, as sequenced in a study of cytomegalovirus exposure and HLA in healthy donors. PCR involved 60 Vbeta and 13 Jbeta primers. Repertoires were generated with immunoSEQ multiplex PCR, while TCRdb's copy carries only in-frame clones and drops some. There are about 160,000 clones in the sample; about 85% occur only once, and roughly 6.2% lies in the top ten. Sequenced input: PBMCs. All receptors derive from a male donor in good health and CMV-seropositive.

The V call is TRBV7-2, the J call TRBJ2-7; the D gene is possibly TRBD2 (6 bases). CDR3 length: 13 amino acids. Trimming shortened V by 5 bases and J by 0 bases, and 8 bases separated the two germline ends. Germline V gene sequence: CDR1 SGHTA, CDR2 FQGNSA. The CDR3 sequence is CASSQLASYEQYF. The CDR3 DNA reads as TGTGCCAGCAGCCAACTAGCCTCCTACGAGCAGTACTTC.

The chain employs TRBV5-8 and TRBJ1-5, with TRBD1 identical over 7 bases. From germline, CDR1 is SGHTS and CDR2 YDEGEE. This CDR3 comprises 15 residues. Unmatched junction bases numbered 4, after V lost 1 base and J lost 3 bases. CDR3 in amino acids: CASSLNRGDNQPQHF. DNA of the CDR3: TGTGCCAGCAGCTTGAACAGGGGCGACAATCAGCCCCAGCATTTT.

The chain uses TRBV7-2 and TRBJ2-6; TRBD2 might be the D (6 bases). The V gene's germline CDR1 is SGHTA and CDR2 FQGNSA. This CDR3 is built from 15 residues. The V gene lost 10 bases and the J gene lost 2 bases, with 15 bases spanning the gap. The CDR3 loop reads CATPPGRTGANVLTF. The CDR3 coding sequence is TGTGCCACCCCGCCAGGGAGGACTGGGGCCAACGTCCTGACTTTC.

The J gene is TRBJ2-7, the V gene TRBV11-2; D might be TRBD2 (5 bases). V lost 0 bases, J lost 2 bases, and 11 bases lay in between. The CDR3 consists of 15 residues. The germline CDR1 and CDR2 sequences are SGHAT and FQNNGV. The CDR3 protein is CASSLDLQRPYEQYF. In DNA, the CDR3 is TGTGCCAGCAGCTTAGATCTCCAGCGGCCCTACGAGCAGTACTTC.

J is TRBJ1-4 and V is TRBV7-2; D uncertain. The CDR3 contains 14 residues. Germline lookup yields CDR1 SGHTA and CDR2 FQGNSA. The V end lost 4 bases, the J end lost 7 bases, and 13 bases lay between the germline ends. CDR3 loop: CASSSSGAFEKLFF. The CDR3 DNA reads TGTGCCAGCAGCTCCTCCGGTGCCTTTGAAAAACTGTTTTTT.

This chain uses TRBV5-1 with TRBJ2-1, with D possibly being TRBD2 (6 bases). The CDR3 extends over 14 amino acids. V was trimmed by 10 bases and J by 5 bases, leaving 19 bases between them. The germline gives CDR1 SGHRS, CDR2 YFSETQ. The CDR3 bases are TGCGCCTCCTCCCCGGGACTCATACACAATGAGCAGTTCTTC. Protein sequence: CASSPGLIHNEQFF.

This chain joins TRBV18 and TRBJ2-2; 10 positions agree with TRBD1. The V and J ends lost 3 bases and 6 bases, in that order; junction bases with no gene match: 1. The CDR3 extends over 14 amino acids. Germline loops: CDR1 KGHSH, CDR2 LQKENI. The CDR3 sequence is CASSPGTGAGELFF. CDR3 bases: TGTGCCAGCTCACCTGGGACAGGGGCCGGGGAGCTGTTTTTT.

This sequence joins TRBV25-1 and TRBJ1-1, with TRBD1 identical over 8 bases. The CDR3 extends over 14 amino acids. V lost 10 bases to trimming and J lost 1 base; unmatched junction nucleotides: 8. Germline CDR1 MGHDK, CDR2 SYGVNS. The CDR3 loop reads CATTGDGGNTEAFF. CDR3 in DNA: TGTGCCACGACAGGGGACGGAGGGAACACTGAAGCTTTCTTT. Supplemented by reference TRBV25-1 and TRBJ1-1, the full variable domain reads EADIYQTPRYLVIGTGKKITLECSQTMGHDKMYWYQQDPGMELHLIHYSYGVNSTEKGDLSSESTVSRIRTEHFPLTLESARPSHTSQYLCATTGDGGNTEAFFGQGTRLTVV.

This clone occurred a few times. The chain has TRBV5-4 and TRBJ1-2, with 7 positions matching TRBD1. This CDR3 has 16 residues. V was pared by 5 bases and J by 0 bases, with 10 bases of the junction left unmatched. Per germline, CDR1 SGHNT and CDR2 YYREEE (reference sequence). DNA for the CDR3: TGTGCCAGCAGTCAGGGGGTCCGCTGGGCTAACTATGGCTACACCTTC. Its translation is CASSQGVRWANYGYTF.

The V gene is TRBV5-1, the J gene TRBJ1-1; no firm D call. Looked up from germline, CDR1 is SGHRS and CDR2 is YFSETQ. Between the trimmed V and J ends, which lost 4 bases and 0 bases, there was a span of 16 bases. This CDR3 is built from 16 residues. In DNA, the CDR3 is TGCGCCAGCAGCGGCCCGGGAGCCGGACTGAACACTGAAGCTTTCTTT. Translating it yields CASSGPGAGLNTEAFF.

This sequence joins TRBV15 and TRBJ1-1; TRBD1 matches at 10 bases. CDR1 and CDR2 from the germline V gene are LNHNV and YYDKDF (reference sequence). The CDR3 covers 13 residues. V trimming: 8 bases; J trimming: 8 bases; junction bases outside the gene matches: 8. The DNA for the CDR3 is TGTGCCACCGCGGGGGACAGGGGCCTAGAAGCTTTCTTT. This encodes CATAGDRGLEAFF. Together with reference TRBV15 and TRBJ1-1, the CDR3 gives the full variable domain: DAMVIQNPRYQVTQFGKPVTLSCSQTLNHNVMYWYQQKSSQAPKLLFHYYDKDFNNEADTPDNFQSRRPNTSFCFLDIRSPGLGDTAMYLCATAGDRGLEAFFGQGTRLTVV.

The chain recombines TRBV19 with TRBJ1-2; 7 bases agree with TRBD1. The trim removed 5 bases at V and 8 bases at J, leaving 11 bases unmatched. CDR1 is LNHDA, CDR2 SQIVND, per germline (reference sequence). This CDR3 comprises 14 residues. The CDR3 DNA follows: TGTGCCAGTAGTGACACCGGGACAGTGGCCGGCTACACCTTC. Amino acids: CASSDTGTVAGYTF.

V gene TRBV9 combines with J gene TRBJ2-1; D is possibly TRBD2 (6 bases). The V and J ends lost 0 bases and 0 bases respectively, with 22 bases between them. There are 20 residues in the CDR3. The V gene's germline CDR1 is SGDLS and CDR2 YYNGEE. The CDR3 loop reads CASSVVWAPRAGRSYNEQFF. The DNA for the CDR3 is TGTGCCAGCAGCGTAGTGTGGGCTCCAAGGGCGGGGCGCTCCTACAATGAGCAGTTCTTC.

The chain is built from TRBV13 and TRBJ2-2, with 10 bases that match TRBD1. This CDR3 comprises 17 residues. Germline lookup yields CDR1 PRHDT and CDR2 FYEKMQ (reference sequence). V dropped 4 bases and J dropped 5; count of bases not matched to a gene: 10. The CDR3 DNA sequence: TGTGCCAGCAGCTCCCGAGACAGGGGGCGTCGGACCGGGGAGCTGTTTTTT. Protein product: CASSSRDRGRRTGELFF.

V gene TRBV20-1 combines with J gene TRBJ1-1; D not certain. The germline gives CDR1 DFQATT, CDR2 SNEGSKA (reference sequence). The V and J ends lost 0 bases and 7 bases respectively, with 3 bases between them. CDR3 length equals 10 residues. In DNA, the CDR3 is TGCAGTGCTAGAGACATTGAAGCTTTCTTT. As protein: CSARDIEAFF.

This clone has just one count. The CDR3 nucleotides are TGTGCCAGCAGCTCCTTCCCGGGGGAGGCCAACAATGAGCAGTTCTTC. Its translation is CASSSFPGEANNEQFF. The chain uses TRBV11-3 and TRBJ2-1; the D gene is possibly TRBD2 (6 bases). CDR1 and CDR2 from the germline V gene are SGHNT and YENEEA. Trimming pared 4 bases from V and 5 bases from J, leaving 18 bases between. CDR3 length: 16 amino acids. The full variable domain, completed using reference TRBV11-3 and TRBJ2-1, is EAGVVQSPRYKIIEKKQPVAFWCNPISGHNTLYWYLQNLGQGPELLIRYENEEAVDDSQLPKDRFSAERLKGVDSTLKIQPAELGDSAVYLCASSSFPGEANNEQFFGPGTRLTVL.

The rearrangement uses TRBV9 and TRBJ2-3, with TRBD1 identical over 8 bases. The CDR3 runs to 15 residues. V was clipped by 4 bases and J by 2 bases; unmatched bases: 6. Per germline, CDR1 SGDLS and CDR2 YYNGEE. The CDR3 sequence is CASSRDRGTTDTQYF. The CDR3 region has the DNA TGTGCCAGCAGCAGAGACAGGGGAACCACAGATACGCAGTATTTT.

V gene TRBV14 combines with J gene TRBJ2-7, with D maybe TRBD1 (5 bases). CDR3 length equals 14 residues. Germline values: CDR1 SGHDN, CDR2 FVKESK. V dropped 4 bases and J dropped 0 bases, with 10 bases sitting between them. The CDR3 here is CASSPDMFSYEQYF. The CDR3 coding sequence is TGTGCCAGCAGCCCGGACATGTTCTCCTACGAGCAGTACTTC.

This clone turned up a few times. The chain recombines TRBV5-6 with TRBJ1-2; D gene unclear. The germline V gene encodes CDR1 SGHDT and CDR2 YYEEEE. CDR3 length: 12 amino acids. V was pared by 1 base and J by 8 bases, with 9 bases between. CDR3 region: CASSLTAFGYTF. The CDR3 DNA sequence: TGTGCCAGCAGCTTGACAGCTTTCGGCTACACCTTC.

The rearrangement uses TRBV7-9 and TRBJ2-7; D perhaps matches TRBD1 (5 bases). Trimming cost V 10 bases and J 2 bases, with 15 bases left between them. Germline-derived CDR1 and CDR2 are SEHNR and FQNEAQ (reference sequence). The CDR3 totals 13 residues. CDR3 in DNA: TGTGCCACTGGGCAGGGTGCTACCTACGAGCAGTACTTC. It yields the protein CATGQGATYEQYF.

The chain recombines TRBV11-3 with TRBJ2-1, with 10 nucleotides matching TRBD2. Germline V lookup: CDR1 SGHNT, CDR2 YENEEA. V gave up 5 bases and J gave up 2 bases; unmatched junction bases: 9. This CDR3 region has 17 residues. The CDR3 coding sequence is TGTGCCAGCAGCCACCCGTCGGGACTAGCGACCTACAATGAGCAGTTCTTC. Encoded protein: CASSHPSGLATYNEQFF.

The V gene is TRBV30, the J gene TRBJ1-2, with a tentative D call TRBD1 (6 bases). The CDR3 loop spans 14 amino acids. Trimming pared 1 base from V and 5 bases from J, leaving 14 bases between. Looked up from germline, CDR1 is GTSNPN and CDR2 is SVGIG (reference sequence). Here the CDR3 DNA reads TGTGCCTGGAGTGCGGGGGGCGCAGGGTATGGCTACACCTTC. Translation: CAWSAGGAGYGYTF.

This chain joins TRBV11-2 and TRBJ2-1, with D possibly matching TRBD2 (6 bases). Per germline, CDR1 SGHAT and CDR2 FQNNGV. Trimming removed 5 bases from V and 6 bases from J, with 26 bases in between. The CDR3 totals 18 residues. The CDR3, as DNA: TGTGCCAGCAGCCAAGACCCACCTCTCTTCGGGAGCACCAATGAGCAGTTCTTC. Protein product: CASSQDPPLFGSTNEQFF.

The chain employs TRBV14 and TRBJ1-2; 9 nucleotides align to TRBD1. V trimming: 5 bases; J trimming: 4 bases; junction bases outside the gene matches: 8. Germline V gene lookup returns CDR1 SGHDN and CDR2 FVKESK. The CDR3 sequence is 15 residues long. The CDR3 here is CASSYQGTGSYGYTF. As DNA, the CDR3 is TGTGCCAGCAGCTACCAGGGGACAGGGTCCTATGGCTACACCTTC. The whole variable domain, filled in from reference TRBV14 and TRBJ1-2, reads EAGVTQFPSHSVIEKGQTVTLRCDPISGHDNLYWYRRVMGKEIKFLLHFVKESKQDESGMPNNRFLAERTGGTYSTLKVQPAELEDSGVYFCASSYQGTGSYGYTFGSGTRLTVV.